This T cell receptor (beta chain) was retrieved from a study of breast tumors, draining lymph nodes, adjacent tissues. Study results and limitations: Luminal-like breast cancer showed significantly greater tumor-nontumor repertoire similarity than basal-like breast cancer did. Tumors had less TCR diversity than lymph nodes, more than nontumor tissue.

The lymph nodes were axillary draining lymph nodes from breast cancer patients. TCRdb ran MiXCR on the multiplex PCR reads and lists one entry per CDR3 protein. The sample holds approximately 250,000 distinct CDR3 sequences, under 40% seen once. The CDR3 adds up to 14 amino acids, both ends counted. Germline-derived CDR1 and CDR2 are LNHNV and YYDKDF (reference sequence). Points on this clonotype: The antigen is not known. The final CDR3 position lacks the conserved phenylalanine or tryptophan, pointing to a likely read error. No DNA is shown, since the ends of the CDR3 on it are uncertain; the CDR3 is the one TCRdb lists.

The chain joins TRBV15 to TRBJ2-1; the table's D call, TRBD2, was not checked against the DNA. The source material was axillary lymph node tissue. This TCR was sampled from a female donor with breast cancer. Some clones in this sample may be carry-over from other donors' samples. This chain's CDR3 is CATSRGGSGNEPFL.